Included here is one TCR beta chain sequence, with context. Its specificity is unknown. Following a re-call of the 5' RACE reads, TCRdb has one entry per CDR3 protein and lacks DNA. The repertoire shows 310,000 or so distinct CDR3 sequences; the top ten hold approximately 2%. The source of the sample is a study of monozygotic twins with inflammatory bowel disease. General observations from the study: Healthy twins shared more clonotypes with others than IBD patients, most markedly active ones.

This CDR3 has 16 amino acids. Looked up from germline, CDR1 is MNHEY and CDR2 is SMNVEV (reference sequence). This receptor was obtained from a human donor with ulcerative colitis or Crohn's disease, or a healthy co-twin of an affected twin (not recorded which). This sequence joins TRBV27 and TRBJ1-6; TCRdb indicates TRBD1, and absent DNA this call remains unverified. The source material was blood. The CDR3 region is CASSFSGTGHNSPLHF.